Presented here are 10 T cell receptor beta chains from one specimen sequenced in a study of T-cell reconstitution after alpha-beta-depleted transplantation in children. This sample's TCRbeta library carried unique molecular identifier barcodes. TCRdb re-called the PCR reads with MiXCR, one entry per CDR3 protein. The sample holds 500,000 to 600,000 distinct CDR3 sequences, 27% seen once. The source material was PBMCs, sampled before TCRalphabeta/CD19-depleted stem cell transplant. The receptors originated from a boy less than two years old with Wiskott-Aldrich syndrome, due to receive a stem cell transplant.

This clonotype occurred once. A junction boundary mismatches the germline segment, possibly from a read error. The chain carries TRBV5-6 and TRBJ2-2; 7 nucleotides match TRBD2. The CDR3 sequence is 14 residues long. CDR1 and CDR2 (germline): SGHDT, YYEEEE. The CDR3 DNA is TGTGCCAGCAGCCCGATATACGGGCCGGGGGGGCTGTTTTTT. Translated: CASSPIYGPGGLFF.

The V call is TRBV30, the J call TRBJ2-1; D may be TRBD1 (6 bases). The length of the CDR3 is 13 residues. Germline lookup yields CDR1 GTSNPN and CDR2 SVGIG (reference sequence). Trimming took off 2 bases at V and 10 bases at J, with 15 bases between the two ends. The CDR3 DNA sequence: TGTGCCTGGAGTAGCAGGACAGTTTGGGAGCAGTTCTTC. Translating it yields CAWSSRTVWEQFF.

This clonotype came up a few times. The gene calls are TRBV24-1 and TRBJ2-7; D uncertain. Trimming stripped 1 base from V and 2 bases from J, with 14 bases between. Germline assignment: CDR1 KGHDR and CDR2 SFDVKD. This CDR3 region has 16 residues. CDR3: CATSDFEFRNPYEQYF. CDR3 DNA sequence: TGTGCCACCAGTGATTTCGAGTTCAGGAACCCCTACGAGCAGTACTTC.

V usage is TRBV12-3 or TRBV12-4 and J usage is TRBJ2-1; a possible D gene is TRBD2 (6 bases). V was pared by 2 bases and J by 0 bases, with 11 bases between. This CDR3 has 16 amino acids. The CDR3: CASSLYGEASYNEQFF. The CDR3 bases are TGTGCCAGCAGTTTATATGGGGAGGCCTCCTACAATGAGCAGTTCTTC.

V gene TRBV5-1 combines with J gene TRBJ2-7; 9 positions agree with TRBD2. V shed 5 bases, J shed 5 bases, and the junction held 8 bases outside the gene matches. Germline lookup yields CDR1 SGHRS and CDR2 YFSETQ. This CDR3 contains 14 residues. The CDR3 DNA reads TGCGCCAGCAGGCCGGGACTAGCCCTAAACGAGCAGTACTTC. Translating it yields CASRPGLALNEQYF.

This clonotype was detected a few times. The rearrangement joins TRBV28 to TRBJ1-6; TRBD1 agrees at 7 bases. CDR3 length: 14 residues. The J segment lost 7 bases and the V segment lost 5 bases, leaving 5 bases of the junction unmatched. Germline values: CDR1 MDHEN, CDR2 SYDVKM. CDR3 coding DNA: TGTGCCAGCAGTCCAGACAGGGTGAATTCACCCCTCCACTTT. Protein: CASSPDRVNSPLHF.

The chain carries TRBV6-2 or TRBV6-3 and TRBJ2-1; D is undetermined. This CDR3 contains 17 residues. Germline V CDR1 and CDR2: MNHEY, SVGEGT. V was cut by 2 bases and J by 4 bases, with 18 bases left in between. The CDR3 coding sequence is TGTGCCAGCAGTTACGATGGTAGTGGGGTTCTATACAATGAGCAGTTCTTC. It yields the protein CASSYDGSGVLYNEQFF.

There are a few counts of this clonotype. V is TRBV5-5 and J is TRBJ1-1, with D maybe TRBD1 (5 bases). Trimming cost V 0 bases and J 8 bases, with 17 bases left between them. The CDR3 runs 15 residues. Germline CDR1 and CDR2: SGHKS and YYEKEE (reference sequence). CDR3 protein: CASSLAGVGKAEAFF. The CDR3 nucleotides are TGTGCCAGCAGCTTGGCGGGGGTTGGCAAGGCCGAAGCTTTCTTT.

This clonotype showed up just a few times. The V gene is TRBV20-1, the J gene TRBJ1-4; 8 bases fit TRBD1. The CDR3 has 13 residues. Germline V gene data show CDR1 as DFQATT and CDR2 as SNEGSKA (reference sequence). After removal of 7 bases from V and 3 bases from J, the junction contained 4 bases not matched to a gene. The CDR3 reads CSVSRGPNEKLFF. CDR3 bases: TGCAGTGTTTCCAGGGGGCCTAATGAAAAACTGTTTTTT.

The gene calls are TRBV20-1 and TRBJ2-7; a possible D gene is TRBD1 (5 bases). There are 13 residues in the CDR3. V lost 0 bases, J lost 2 bases, and 8 bases lay in between. The germline gives CDR1 DFQATT, CDR2 SNEGSKA (reference sequence). The CDR3 region is CSARDWTPYEQYF. The CDR3 region has the DNA TGCAGTGCTAGAGATTGGACACCCTACGAGCAGTACTTC.